This is a list of T cell receptor beta chains from one sample in a study of blood T cell repertoires in COVID-19. Clones were sequenced by immunoSEQ multiplex PCR, and TCRdb holds only the in-frame ones, with some missing. The data contain around 290,000 clones, approximately 86% of them singletons. Source material: peripheral blood. These receptors came from a woman in her 70s with COVID-19, enrolled during active disease. Both conserved end residues are part of each CDR3. A D gene is named only where the DNA matches it firmly. The size of a clone is reported for some rows only, either as once, few or many, or as a class for expanded clones.

j_call	clone_size	d_call	v_call	cdr3_length	cdr3_aa	cdr3_nt
TRBJ2-3	-	-	TRBV9	15	CASSTASASTDTQYF	TGTGCCAGCAGCACAGCTAGCGCTAGCACAGATACGCAGTATTTT
TRBJ1-2	-	TRBD1	TRBV18	18	CASSPPNLGTGGRDGYTF	TGTGCCAGCTCACCACCGAACCTTGGGACAGGGGGAAGGGATGGCTACACCTTC
TRBJ2-3	-	TRBD2	TRBV3-1/TRBV3-2	15	CASSQRGGSTDTQYF	TGTGCCAGCAGCCAACGGGGGGGGAGCACAGATACGCAGTATTTT
TRBJ2-4	-	-	TRBV5-6	14	CASIPSGTGVSQYF	TGTGCCAGCATCCCGAGCGGGACAGGAGTAAGTCAGTACTTC
TRBJ1-1	-	-	TRBV7-9	15	CASSFSSGTLTEAFF	TGTGCCAGCAGCTTCTCATCCGGGACACTCACTGAAGCTTTCTTT
TRBJ2-2	-	TRBD1	TRBV15	16	CATSDRDRGFTGELFF	TGTGCCACCAGCGACCGGGACAGGGGGTTCACCGGGGAGCTGTTTTTT
TRBJ2-7	-	TRBD2	TRBV4-2	18	CASSQDNSGGRSSYEQYF	TGTGCCAGCAGCCAAGATAATAGCGGGGGGCGGAGCTCCTACGAGCAGTACTTC
TRBJ1-2	once	-	TRBV5-6	16	CASSYLQAQFNYGYTF	TGTGCCAGCAGCTACCTCCAGGCGCAATTCAACTATGGCTACACCTTC
TRBJ1-2	-	-	TRBV2	14	CASVGQPPNYGYTF	TGTGCCAGCGTAGGACAGCCTCCGAACTATGGCTACACCTTC
TRBJ1-3	-	-	TRBV10-3	12	CAIRSEGNTIYF	TGTGCCATCAGGTCCGAGGGAAACACCATATATTTT
TRBJ2-2	-	TRBD1	TRBV7-8	15	CASSLRQGGTGELFF	TGTGCCAGCAGCTTACGACAGGGGGGGACCGGGGAGCTGTTTTTT
TRBJ1-1	-	-	TRBV7-8	12	CASSPGGAEAFF	TGTGCCAGCAGCCCGGGCGGGGCTGAAGCTTTCTTT
TRBJ1-2	-	-	TRBV5-8	13	CASSLDRVGGYTF	TGTGCCAGCAGCTTGGACAGGGTAGGCGGCTACACCTTC
TRBJ2-7	once	-	TRBV7-2	16	CASSLDQAPGPYEQYF	TGTGCCAGCAGCTTAGACCAAGCCCCGGGTCCATACGAGCAGTACTTC
TRBJ1-2	-	TRBD1	TRBV7-2	16	CASSLGATGTHYGYTF	TGTGCCAGCAGCTTAGGAGCGACAGGGACCCACTATGGCTACACCTTC
TRBJ1-3	-	-	TRBV5-1	14	CASSLAGYGNTIYF	TGCGCCAGCAGCTTGGCAGGGTATGGAAACACCATATATTTT
TRBJ2-7	-	TRBD2	TRBV28	14	CASSLASGGYEQYF	TGTGCCAGCAGTTTAGCTAGCGGGGGTTACGAGCAGTACTTC
TRBJ2-2	-	TRBD2	TRBV6-1	16	CASSDQAGGLTGELFF	TGTGCCAGCAGTGATCAAGCGGGGGGGCTCACCGGGGAGCTGTTTTTT
TRBJ1-6	-	-	TRBV5-1	14	CASSLGQGNSPLHF	TGCGCCAGCAGCTTGGGGCAGGGAAATTCACCCCTCCACTTT
TRBJ2-7	-	TRBD1	TRBV25-1	15	CASSEVGQGSYEQYF	TGTGCCAGCAGTGAAGTAGGACAGGGGTCGTACGAGCAGTACTTC
TRBJ1-2	-	-	TRBV4-1	16	CASSRGLRDTFYGYTF	TGCGCCAGCAGCCGAGGCTTACGGGACACCTTCTATGGCTACACCTTC
TRBJ1-5	-	-	TRBV2	13	CASTGGSNQPQHF	TGTGCCAGCACTGGCGGTAGCAATCAGCCCCAGCATTTT
TRBJ1-4	-	TRBD1	TRBV27	14	CASSPWTGGEKLFF	TGTGCCAGCAGTCCGTGGACAGGGGGCGAAAAACTGTTTTTT
TRBJ2-7	-	-	TRBV9	15	CASSVGIQVTYEQYF	TGTGCCAGCAGCGTAGGGATACAGGTGACCTACGAGCAGTACTTC
TRBJ1-2	-	TRBD1	TRBV6-4	14	CASSPDRANYGYTF	TGTGCCAGCAGTCCTGACAGGGCGAACTATGGCTACACCTTC
TRBJ2-3	-	TRBD1	TRBV11-2	15	CASSTWTGFTDTQYF	TGTGCCAGCAGCACGTGGACAGGTTTCACAGATACGCAGTATTTT
TRBJ2-7	-	TRBD2	TRBV5-8	15	CASSRTFGGGYEQYF	TGTGCCAGCAGCCGTACGTTTGGGGGGGGATACGAGCAGTACTTC
TRBJ2-3	-	TRBD2	TRBV30	16	CAWSVASGGGTDTQYF	TGTGCCTGGAGTGTGGCTAGCGGGGGGGGCACAGATACGCAGTATTTT
TRBJ2-1	-	TRBD1	TRBV24-1	16	CATSDYRRQGIDEQFF	TGTGCCACCAGTGATTACAGGCGACAGGGTATAGATGAGCAGTTCTTC
TRBJ2-1	-	TRBD2	TRBV6-2/TRBV6-3	14	CASSYRAGEVEQFF	TGTGCCAGCAGTTACAGAGCGGGGGAGGTTGAGCAGTTCTTC
TRBJ1-3	few	-	TRBV6-5	13	CASDTTSGNTIYF	TGTGCCAGCGACACCACCTCTGGAAACACCATATATTTT
TRBJ2-5	once	TRBD2	TRBV7-2	15	CASSPTSGGGETQYF	TGTGCCAGCAGCCCAACTAGCGGGGGAGGGGAGACCCAGTACTTC
TRBJ1-1	-	TRBD1	TRBV19	15	CASSMPLGQETEAFF	TGTGCCAGTAGTATGCCCCTAGGACAGGAGACTGAAGCTTTCTTT
TRBJ2-1	-	-	TRBV14	17	CASSQAYVLRGYNEQFF	TGTGCCAGCAGCCAAGCGTACGTATTAAGGGGCTACAATGAGCAGTTCTTC
TRBJ2-2	-	-	TRBV11-2	14	CASFTGGPPGELFF	TGTGCCAGCTTCACCGGGGGGCCCCCCGGGGAGCTGTTTTTT
TRBJ1-2	-	-	TRBV2	14	CASSEEGEGYGYTF	TGTGCCAGCAGTGAGGAGGGTGAGGGCTATGGCTACACCTTC
TRBJ2-2	-	TRBD1	TRBV7-8	17	CASSSRPGTVNTGELFF	TGTGCCAGCAGTTCCCGTCCCGGGACAGTAAACACCGGGGAGCTGTTTTTT
TRBJ1-4	-	TRBD1	TRBV7-2	16	CASSWAGTAINEKLFF	TGTGCCAGCAGCTGGGCCGGGACAGCTATCAATGAAAAACTGTTTTTT
TRBJ1-2	-	-	TRBV5-4	14	CASRQSTDLRGYTF	TGTGCCAGCAGGCAATCGACAGACCTTCGAGGCTACACCTTC
TRBJ1-1	-	-	TRBV6-5	13	CASSVRGNTEAFF	TGTGCCAGCAGCGTCAGGGGAAACACTGAAGCTTTCTTT
TRBJ2-2	-	-	TRBV5-1	15	CASSLVPEDTGELFF	TGCGCCAGCAGCTTGGTTCCCGAGGACACCGGGGAGCTGTTTTTT
TRBJ2-7	-	TRBD2	TRBV10-1	15	CASMPSGGPSYEQYF	TGCGCCAGCATGCCTAGCGGGGGGCCTTCCTACGAGCAGTACTTC
TRBJ1-2	-	TRBD1	TRBV7-2	15	CASSLNARTGFGYTF	TGTGCCAGCAGCTTAAATGCGCGGACAGGGTTTGGCTACACCTTC
TRBJ2-3	-	-	TRBV11-2	15	CASRPYGGATDTQYF	TGTGCCAGCAGGCCTTATGGGGGGGCGACAGATACGCAGTATTTT
TRBJ2-1	-	TRBD1	TRBV6-5	14	CASNRDRAYNEQFF	TGTGCCAGCAACCGGGACAGGGCGTACAATGAGCAGTTCTTC
TRBJ1-2	-	-	TRBV19	14	CASSINGNSNGYTF	TGTGCCAGTAGTATTAACGGGAACTCGAATGGCTACACCTTC